This T cell receptor (beta chain) appears in the sequencing data of a study of memory CD4+ T cells and cytomegalovirus serostatus. For the study at large: Donors were healthy Belgian adults, 10 or so CMV seropositive and about 24 seronegative. Study-level results: Each of 60 to 80 CMV-associated TCRbeta sequences occurred in one to five individuals.

V lost 4 bases, J lost 2 bases, and 10 bases stayed unmatched. Germline lookup yields CDR1 LNHDA and CDR2 SQIVND (reference sequence). The CDR3 is 16 residues long. TCRdb's copy holds only in-frame clones and misses some; the assay was immunoSEQ multiplex PCR. Here the sample spans about 44,000 clones, 79% being singletons. With regard to this clone: Its target is unknown.

The sort gate was single viable CD3+CD4+CD8-CD45RO+ cells for memory CD4+ T cells. J is TRBJ1-2 and V is TRBV19, with 7 bases fitting TRBD1. The sequenced sample was memory CD4+ T cells from blood. The sequence was obtained from an adult in good health and CMV-seronegative. The CDR3 loop reads CASSTFLTGPNYGYTF. The DNA of the CDR3 is TGTGCCAGTAGTACCTTTCTGACAGGGCCCAACTATGGCTACACCTTC.